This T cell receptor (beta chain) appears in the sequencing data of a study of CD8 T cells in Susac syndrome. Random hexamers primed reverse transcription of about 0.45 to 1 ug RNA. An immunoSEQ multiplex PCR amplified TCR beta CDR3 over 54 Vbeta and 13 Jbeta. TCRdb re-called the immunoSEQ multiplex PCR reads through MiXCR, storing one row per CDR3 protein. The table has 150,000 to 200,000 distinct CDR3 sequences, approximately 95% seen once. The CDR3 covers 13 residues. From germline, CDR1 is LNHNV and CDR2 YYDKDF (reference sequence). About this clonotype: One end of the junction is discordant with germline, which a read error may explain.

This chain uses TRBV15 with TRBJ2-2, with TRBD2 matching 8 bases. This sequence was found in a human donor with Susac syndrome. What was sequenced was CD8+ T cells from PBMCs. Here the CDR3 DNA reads TGTGCCGCCCGTAGCGGGAACGCCGGGGAGCTGTTTTTT. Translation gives CAARSGNAGELFF.